This entry lists 17 T cell receptor beta chains sequenced from one sample in a study of radiotherapy plus CTLA-4 blockade in lung cancer. Sequencing was performed with immunoSEQ multiplex PCR; in TCRdb, only in-frame clones are kept and a portion is missing. The sample includes about 77,000 clones, less than 85% of them seen just once. The sample here was peripheral blood, taken from a patient treated with radiotherapy plus ipilimumab. These receptors were obtained from a human donor with non-small cell lung cancer whose response to radiotherapy plus ipilimumab could not be evaluated.

V and J are TRBV5-6 and TRBJ1-1; D gene uncertain. V was clipped by 1 base and J by 4 bases, with 5 bases between them. The germline gives CDR1 SGHDT, CDR2 YYEEEE. This CDR3 is 12 amino acids long. CDR3 loop: CASSLISTEAFF. DNA for the CDR3: TGTGCCAGCAGCTTGATTAGCACTGAAGCTTTCTTT.

This chain uses TRBV5-1 with TRBJ2-4; D not resolved. V was clipped by 0 bases and J by 5 bases, with 9 bases between them. Germline CDR1 is SGHRS and CDR2 is YFSETQ. The CDR3 sequence is 14 residues long. The CDR3 reads CASSLENTQNIQYF. The CDR3 DNA sequence: TGCGCCAGCAGCTTGGAAAACACCCAAAACATTCAGTACTTC.

V is TRBV6-1 and J is TRBJ2-7, with TRBD1 matching over 8 bases. The germline CDR1 and CDR2 sequences are MNHNS and SASEGT. The CDR3 runs 13 residues. J was trimmed by 9 bases and V by 5 bases; bases with no gene match: 9. The CDR3 bases are TGTGCCAGCAGTTATGGGACAGGAAACGCGCAGTACTTC. It translates to CASSYGTGNAQYF.

The rearrangement uses TRBV6-4 and TRBJ2-1, with 9 bases fitting TRBD1. Germline CDR1 is MRHNA and CDR2 is SNTAGT. This CDR3 has 15 amino acids. The V gene end was trimmed by 5 bases and the J gene end by 7 bases; junction bases not matched to a gene: 9. The CDR3 protein is CASSLQGASPNEQFF. The CDR3, as DNA: TGTGCCAGCAGTCTACAGGGGGCTAGCCCTAATGAGCAGTTCTTC.

The rearrangement links TRBV9 to TRBJ2-5, with a tentative D call TRBD2 (6 bases). The CDR3 consists of 15 residues. Germline lookup yields CDR1 SGDLS and CDR2 YYNGEE. The V gene lost 3 bases and the J gene lost 1 base, with 13 bases spanning the gap. CDR3 protein: CASSAWDWSQETQYF. CDR3 sequence (DNA): TGTGCCAGCAGCGCCTGGGACTGGTCCCAAGAGACCCAGTACTTC.

The chain is built from TRBV6-5 and TRBJ2-2; D is uncertain. Deletions cut 4 bases from V and 4 bases from J, with 16 bases between. The germline V gene encodes CDR1 MNHEY and CDR2 SVGAGI. CDR3 length equals 16 residues. The CDR3, as DNA: TGTGCCAGCAGTTCTAGACCGTCGAGTGGCACCGGGGAGCTGTTTTTT. Protein: CASSSRPSSGTGELFF.

This clone was detected once. The V call is TRBV18, the J call TRBJ1-6, with D uncertain. CDR1 and CDR2 from the germline V gene are KGHSH and LQKENI. Deletions cut 3 bases from V and 7 bases from J, with 7 bases between. The CDR3 has 13 residues. The CDR3 region is CASSPRGNSPLHF. The CDR3 nucleotides read TGTGCCAGCTCACCCCGGGGAAATTCACCCCTCCACTTT.

The J gene is TRBJ2-2, the V gene TRBV5-1; 12 bases agree with TRBD2. The CDR3 runs 15 residues. Per the germline V gene, CDR1 is SGHRS and CDR2 is YFSETQ. J was trimmed by 5 bases and V by 4 bases; bases with no gene match: 3. CDR3 DNA sequence: TGCGCCAGCAGCCCTAGCGGGAGGGAGACCGGGGAGCTGTTTTTT. It yields the protein CASSPSGRETGELFF.

The gene calls are TRBV4-1 and TRBJ2-7; the match to TRBD2 covers 9 bases. The trim removed 4 bases at V and 2 bases at J, leaving 15 bases unmatched. CDR3 length: 18 residues. Looked up from germline, CDR1 is MGHRA and CDR2 is YSYEKL. DNA of the CDR3: TGCGCCAGCAGCCGAGACGGCGCCGGGACTAGCAATGCCTACGAGCAGTACTTC. This gives the protein CASSRDGAGTSNAYEQYF.

This clone was picked up a small number of times. V and J are TRBV9 and TRBJ2-6, with 12 bases fitting TRBD2. The CDR3 runs 18 residues. V shed 3 bases and J 0 bases; nucleotides not matched to a gene: 4. Germline CDR1 is SGDLS and CDR2 is YYNGEE. The CDR3 bases are TGTGCCAGCAGCGCGACTAGCGGGGGCCACTCTGGGGCCAACGTCCTGACTTTC. Translation: CASSATSGGHSGANVLTF.

For this clone: The junction departs from the called germline gene at one end, perhaps through a read error. This chain links TRBV28 with TRBJ1-3; TRBD1 matches at 10 bases. Germline values: CDR1 MDHEN, CDR2 SYDVKM. The CDR3 length is 13 residues. CDR3 sequence: CASGPGQGTGAGF. The CDR3 DNA reads as TGTGCCAGCGGCCCGGGACAGGGGACGGGGGCGGGATTT.

This chain links TRBV9 with TRBJ2-1, with D perhaps TRBD2 (6 bases). V gave up 0 bases and J gave up 0 bases, with 28 bases separating them. The CDR3 extends over 22 amino acids. Germline V gene sequence: CDR1 SGDLS, CDR2 YYNGEE. The CDR3 region has the DNA TGTGCCAGCAGCGTAGAGGGTTCGGGACTCCCCTCCAAGAGAAGCTCCTACAATGAGCAGTTCTTC. Amino acid sequence: CASSVEGSGLPSKRSSYNEQFF.

This chain uses TRBV18 with TRBJ2-5; TRBD1 matches 10 bases. The V gene end was trimmed by 1 base and the J gene end by 4 bases; junction bases not matched to a gene: 3. The CDR3 is made up of 15 amino acids. Per germline, CDR1 KGHSH and CDR2 LQKENI. CDR3 bases: TGTGCCAGCTCACCACTGGGACAGGGGTCAGAGACCCAGTACTTC. Amino acids: CASSPLGQGSETQYF.

This clone has just a few counts. The V call is TRBV5-1, the J call TRBJ2-7, with TRBD2 identical over 8 bases. The CDR3 runs 15 residues. CDR1 is SGHRS and CDR2 is YFSETQ in the germline V gene. V shed 3 bases, J shed 5 bases, and the junction held 10 bases outside the gene matches. CDR3 sequence reads: CASSYTLSGSNEQYF. The CDR3 DNA is TGCGCCAGCAGCTACACGTTGAGCGGGAGTAACGAGCAGTACTTC. Looking up the rest from reference TRBV5-1 and TRBJ2-7 gives the full variable domain: KAGVTQTPRYLIKTRGQQVTLSCSPISGHRSVSWYQQTPGQGLQFLFEYFSETQRNKGNFPGRFSGRQFSNSRSEMNVSTLELGDSALYLCASSYTLSGSNEQYFGPGTRLTVT.

This chain uses TRBV5-1 with TRBJ2-7; perhaps TRBD2 as D (5 bases). CDR1 is SGHRS, CDR2 YFSETQ, per germline. CDR3 length equals 17 residues. V gave up 2 bases and J gave up 2 bases, with 20 bases separating them. The CDR3 nucleotides read TGCGCCAGCAGCTTAAGGTTCAGCGGTCAGCCACCCTACGAGCAGTACTTC. Amino acids: CASSLRFSGQPPYEQYF.

This clone was found once. The rearrangement joins TRBV4-1 to TRBJ2-5, with TRBD2 matching over 12 bases. V gave up 6 bases and J gave up 2 bases; unmatched junction bases: 4. Looked up from germline, CDR1 is MGHRA and CDR2 is YSYEKL. CDR3 length equals 15 residues. In DNA form, the CDR3 reads TGCGCCAGCAGAAGACTAGCGGGGGTGCAAGAGACCCAGTACTTC. It yields the protein CASRRLAGVQETQYF.

The gene calls are TRBV28 and TRBJ1-2; 7 bases are a match to TRBD1. Germline CDR1 is MDHEN and CDR2 is SYDVKM. V lost 10 bases to trimming and J lost 0 bases; unmatched junction nucleotides: 8. This CDR3 comprises 14 residues. The CDR3 DNA sequence: TGTGCCACCCGGGACAGCCCATCTAACTATGGCTACACCTTC. It is translated as CATRDSPSNYGYTF.